The sequence of this T cell receptor (beta chain) was determined in a study of glioma-infiltrating T cells. Points from the study as a whole: Above-expected tissue-blood divergence occurred in all gliomas, most in low-grade ones. Only very few CDR3 sequences appeared in both tissue and blood.

Note on this clonotype: Its antigen remains unidentified.

Using RNA template, CDR3s of TCR alpha and beta were amplified with iRepertoire arm-PCR. Tissue mRNA or PBMC total RNA, roughly 95-400 ng, went into one-step reverse transcription and amplification. TCRdb used MiXCR to reprocess the multiplex PCR reads, holding one entry per CDR3 protein. The data contain about 140,000 distinct CDR3 sequences, around 42% of them singletons. Trimming removed 2 bases from V and 0 bases from J, with 5 bases in between. In germline, CDR1 is MDHEN, CDR2 SYDVKM. The length of the CDR3 is 15 residues. This clonotype was sampled from a human donor with low-grade glioma or glioblastoma, undergoing nonglioma brain surgery, or in good health (not recorded which). Sequencing was performed on glioma tissue, nonneoplastic brain tissue, or PBMCs (not recorded which). The chain couples TRBV28 to TRBJ1-6, with no clear D. The DNA for the CDR3 is TGTGCCAGCAGTTTAGGAGGCTCCTATAATTCACCCCTCCACTTT. Translating it yields CASSLGGSYNSPLHF.